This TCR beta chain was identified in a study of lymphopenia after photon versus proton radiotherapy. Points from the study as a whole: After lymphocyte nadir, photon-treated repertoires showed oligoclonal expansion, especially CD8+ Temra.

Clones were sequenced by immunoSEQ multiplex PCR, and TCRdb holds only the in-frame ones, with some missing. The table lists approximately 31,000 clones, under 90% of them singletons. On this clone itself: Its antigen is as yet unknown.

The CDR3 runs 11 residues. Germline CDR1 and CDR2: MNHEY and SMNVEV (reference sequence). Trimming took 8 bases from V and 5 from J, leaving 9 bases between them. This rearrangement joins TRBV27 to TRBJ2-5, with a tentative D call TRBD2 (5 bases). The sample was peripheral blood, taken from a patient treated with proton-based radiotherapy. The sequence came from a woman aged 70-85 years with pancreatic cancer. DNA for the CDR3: TGTGCCAGCTGGACTGGGGAGACCCAGTACTTC. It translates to CASWTGETQYF.